These 26 T cell receptor beta chains came from one sample sequenced in a study of T cell responses to AZD1222 COVID-19 vaccine. Profiling relied on immunoSEQ multiplex PCR, and the TCRdb table lists in-frame clones only, not all of them. The table shows roughly 120,000 clones, with around 90% occurring only once. The sample was peripheral blood, taken on day 0 of AZD1222 vaccination. These receptors all come from an adult in good health.

The rearrangement joins TRBV11-2 to TRBJ1-1; 9 nucleotides align to TRBD1. The ends lost 2 bases at V and 4 bases at J; junction bases unmatched: 5. Looked up from germline, CDR1 is SGHAT and CDR2 is FQNNGV. The CDR3 covers 15 residues. CDR3 amino acids: CASSLFTGGVTEAFF. The CDR3 nucleotides read TGTGCCAGCAGCTTATTTACAGGGGGCGTCACTGAAGCTTTCTTT.

V gene TRBV2 combines with J gene TRBJ2-1; D gene ambiguous. With 4 bases removed from V and 3 bases from J, the gap between germline ends came to 7 bases. Germline-derived CDR1 and CDR2 are SNHLY and FYNNEI. CDR3 length equals 13 residues. The CDR3: CASSGQLYNEQFF. DNA of the CDR3: TGTGCCAGCAGTGGTCAGCTCTACAATGAGCAGTTCTTC.

V is TRBV20-1 and J is TRBJ2-2, with no clear D. This CDR3 contains 15 residues. Trimming pared 3 bases from V and 0 bases from J, leaving 11 bases between. Germline V CDR1 and CDR2: DFQATT, SNEGSKA (reference sequence). CDR3 nucleotides: TGCAGTGCTAGTGCCTATGGGACGAACACCGGGGAGCTGTTTTTT. This sequence encodes CSASAYGTNTGELFF.

The CDR3 coding sequence is TGTGCCAGCCTAGCTGCCGGGGGGGCCAACGTCCTGACTTTC. Translated, it gives CASLAAGGANVLTF. The chain is built from TRBV2 and TRBJ2-6; a weak D match, TRBD2 (5 bases). The V gene's germline CDR1 is SNHLY and CDR2 FYNNEI. The CDR3 runs to 14 residues. Trimming stripped 8 bases from V and 4 bases from J, with 12 bases between.

The chain combines TRBV9 with TRBJ2-5, with TRBD2 matching over 7 bases. This CDR3 is 15 amino acids long. V trimming: 1 base; J trimming: 0 bases; junction bases outside the gene matches: 3. In germline, CDR1 is SGDLS, CDR2 YYNGEE. The CDR3 loop reads CASSVRGGNQETQYF. The CDR3 region has the DNA TGTGCCAGCAGCGTACGCGGGGGTAACCAAGAGACCCAGTACTTC.

This clone has a handful of counts. The chain joins TRBV5-5 to TRBJ1-6; D uncertain. The CDR3 is 13 amino acids. The V gene lost 2 bases and the J gene lost 6 bases, with 6 bases spanning the gap. In germline, CDR1 is SGHKS, CDR2 YYEKEE (reference sequence). CDR3 loop: CASSFPVNSPLHF. Here the CDR3 DNA reads TGTGCCAGCAGCTTCCCCGTTAATTCACCCCTCCACTTT. The variable domain in full, with the rest retrieved from reference TRBV5-5 and TRBJ1-6, is DAGVTQSPTHLIKTRGQQVTLRCSPISGHKSVSWYQQVLGQGPQFIFQYYEKEERGRGNFPDRFSARQFPNYSSELNVNALLLGDSALYLCASSFPVNSPLHFGNGTRLTVT.

This clone was seen more than once but under ten times. The rearrangement joins TRBV28 to TRBJ1-4, with 10 bases lining up with TRBD1. CDR1 is MDHEN and CDR2 is SYDVKM in the germline V gene. The CDR3 contains 17 residues. With 4 bases clipped from V and 4 bases from J, the junction kept 9 bases outside the gene matches. The CDR3 sequence is CASSSKDRGLFNEKLFF. CDR3 nucleotide sequence: TGTGCCAGCAGTTCCAAAGACAGGGGGCTTTTTAATGAAAAACTGTTTTTT.

The V call is TRBV5-1, the J call TRBJ1-3; no clear D. The CDR3 is made up of 15 amino acids. Trimming left V 0 bases short and J 4 bases short, with 11 bases between. Germline assignment: CDR1 SGHRS and CDR2 YFSETQ. The CDR3 loop is CASSLEAEVGNTIYF. Written as DNA, the CDR3 is TGCGCCAGCAGCTTGGAGGCGGAAGTCGGAAACACCATATATTTT.

The genes are TRBV3-1 (or the pseudogene TRBV3-2) and TRBJ2-7, with D uncertain. The germline V gene encodes CDR1 LGHDT and CDR2 YNNKEL (reference sequence). V was pared by 4 bases and J by 7 bases, with 11 bases between. The CDR3 runs to 12 residues. As DNA, the CDR3 is TGTGCCAGCAGCCTCGGGTCGAGGGAGCAGTACTTC. It encodes CASSLGSREQYF.

The gene calls are TRBV5-1 and TRBJ1-3; D remains unclear. Germline-derived CDR1 and CDR2 are SGHRS and YFSETQ. The V and J ends lost 1 base and 0 bases respectively, with 11 bases between them. The CDR3 loop spans 16 amino acids. The CDR3 region has the DNA TGCGCCAGCAGCTTGTTACCGGGAAACTCTGGAAACACCATATATTTT. Protein: CASSLLPGNSGNTIYF.

This sequence joins TRBV18 and TRBJ2-7; 7 bases line up with TRBD1. Germline V lookup: CDR1 KGHSH, CDR2 LQKENI. V lost 3 bases to trimming and J lost 0 bases; unmatched junction nucleotides: 20. The CDR3 contains 20 residues. The CDR3 reads CASSPAAYRTGVGGSYEQYF. DNA of the CDR3: TGTGCCAGCTCACCGGCCGCATATCGTACAGGGGTAGGAGGCTCCTACGAGCAGTACTTC.

The chain links TRBV5-6 to TRBJ2-7; 9 bases are a match to TRBD2. Per germline, CDR1 SGHDT and CDR2 YYEEEE. This CDR3 has 17 residues. V gave up 2 bases and J gave up 3 bases; unmatched junction bases: 12. The CDR3 protein is CASSFRAGGREHYEQYF. CDR3 sequence (DNA): TGTGCCAGCAGCTTCCGAGCGGGAGGTCGGGAGCACTACGAGCAGTACTTC.

The chain has TRBV18 and TRBJ1-1, with D hard to call. V gave up 3 bases and J gave up 0 bases, with 8 bases separating them. Germline lookup yields CDR1 KGHSH and CDR2 LQKENI. The CDR3 is 14 amino acids. The CDR3 sequence is CASSPRALNTEAFF. Here the CDR3 DNA reads TGTGCCAGCTCACCGCGGGCCCTGAACACTGAAGCTTTCTTT. Full variable domain (missing parts from reference TRBV18 and TRBJ1-1): NAGVMQNPRHLVRRRGQEARLRCSPMKGHSHVYWYRQLPEEGLKFMVYLQKENIIDESGMPKERFSAEFPKEGPSILRIQQVVRGDSAAYFCASSPRALNTEAFFGQGTRLTVV.

The chain is built from TRBV4-1 and TRBJ2-1, with 7 bases matching TRBD2. After removal of 1 base from V and 7 bases from J, the junction contained 10 bases not matched to a gene. The CDR3 consists of 16 residues. Looked up from germline, CDR1 is MGHRA and CDR2 is YSYEKL. CDR3 in DNA: TGCGCCAGCAGCCAAGTCGGTTGGGTTAGCGGGAATGAGCAGTTCTTC. Protein: CASSQVGWVSGNEQFF.

Here the CDR3 DNA reads TGTGCCAGCCGGGGTCGCGGATTGGGTCCTAACACTGAAGCTTTCTTT. Translating it yields CASRGRGLGPNTEAFF. This chain links TRBV19 with TRBJ1-1; no reliable D call. Looked up from germline, CDR1 is LNHDA and CDR2 is SQIVND (reference sequence). The V end was cut by 9 bases, the J end by 2 bases, with 22 bases between. This CDR3 has 16 amino acids. The entire variable domain, with the rest obtained from reference TRBV19 and TRBJ1-1, is as follows: DGGITQSPKYLFRKEGQNVTLSCEQNLNHDAMYWYRQDPGQGLRLIYYSQIVNDFQKGDIAEGYSVSREKKESFPLTVTSAQKNPTAFYLCASRGRGLGPNTEAFFGQGTRLTVV.

J is TRBJ2-2 and V is TRBV25-1; 9 positions agree with TRBD2. CDR1 and CDR2 from the germline V gene are MGHDK and SYGVNS. The ends lost 5 bases at V and 4 bases at J; junction bases unmatched: 8. The CDR3 has 16 residues. The CDR3 reads CASSPLAGVITGELFF. CDR3 in DNA: TGTGCCAGCAGTCCCTTAGCGGGAGTGATCACCGGGGAGCTGTTTTTT.

The chain recombines TRBV15 with TRBJ2-7; D is possibly TRBD1 or TRBD2 (5 bases each). This CDR3 has 17 residues. V lost 0 bases to trimming and J lost 0 bases, with 15 bases between them. Germline CDR1 LNHNV, CDR2 YYDKDF (reference sequence). DNA of the CDR3: TGTGCCACCAGCAGAGATCCAGGGTGGGGGATCTCCTACGAGCAGTACTTC. Amino acids: CATSRDPGWGISYEQYF.

Only one count was recorded for this clone. This chain links TRBV28 with TRBJ2-7, with 7 bases that match TRBD2. CDR3 length equals 14 residues. V shed 3 bases and J 3 bases; nucleotides not matched to a gene: 5. From germline, CDR1 is MDHEN and CDR2 SYDVKM. The CDR3 coding sequence is TGTGCCAGCAGTTTGGGGGGGAGAATCTACGAGCAGTACTTC. This translates into CASSLGGRIYEQYF.

The chain couples TRBV5-6 to TRBJ2-7; D uncertain. Trimming took 4 bases from V and 6 from J, leaving 17 bases between them. The germline CDR1 and CDR2 sequences are SGHDT and YYEEEE. This CDR3 comprises 14 residues. CDR3 in amino acids: CASSLGRPPVEQYF. The CDR3 DNA reads as TGTGCCAGCAGCCTAGGACGGCCGCCCGTCGAGCAGTACTTC.

This clone has only a few counts. The CDR3 loop is CASSLLLQETQYF. CDR3 bases: TGTGCCAGCAGCCTCCTTCTCCAAGAGACCCAGTACTTC. The rearrangement links TRBV28 to TRBJ2-5; D not resolved. The CDR3 totals 13 residues. V was clipped by 6 bases and J by 1 base, with 9 bases between them. CDR1 and CDR2 (germline): MDHEN, SYDVKM. The complete variable domain, with remaining parts taken from reference TRBV28 and TRBJ2-5, reads DVKVTQSSRYLVKRTGEKVFLECVQDMDHENMFWYRQDPGLGLRLIYFSYDVKMKEKGDIPEGYSVSREKKERFSLILESASTNQTSMYLCASSLLLQETQYFGPGTRLLVL.

The chain is built from TRBV5-6 and TRBJ2-7; no reliable D call. From germline, CDR1 is SGHDT and CDR2 YYEEEE. The length of the CDR3 is 14 residues. V shed 0 bases and J shed 0 bases, with 7 bases lying between them. CDR3 loop: CASSLGAISYEQYF. In DNA form, the CDR3 reads TGTGCCAGCAGCTTGGGGGCAATCTCCTACGAGCAGTACTTC.

The chain is built from TRBV5-1 and TRBJ1-1; D may be TRBD1 (6 bases). V lost 2 bases, J lost 2 bases, and 13 bases lay in between. Germline loops: CDR1 SGHRS, CDR2 YFSETQ. The CDR3 length is 15 residues. The CDR3 spells CASSLQGPSNTEAFF. The CDR3 bases are TGCGCCAGCAGCTTACAGGGACCGTCAAACACTGAAGCTTTCTTT.

The CDR3 DNA sequence: TGTGCCAGCAGTGAAGTACAAGGTGAGCAGTTCTTC. It is translated as CASSEVQGEQFF. J is TRBJ2-1 and V is TRBV6-1; D unresolved. The CDR3 totals 12 residues. V gave up 1 base and J gave up 9 bases, with 7 bases separating them. Per germline, CDR1 MNHNS and CDR2 SASEGT.

The gene calls are TRBV7-9 and TRBJ1-2; perhaps TRBD1 as D (6 bases). The germline CDR1 and CDR2 sequences are SEHNR and FQNEAQ (reference sequence). The CDR3 extends over 13 amino acids. V was clipped by 1 base and J by 8 bases, with 11 bases between them. This CDR3 reads CASSLEGGTGYTF. In DNA, the CDR3 is TGTGCCAGCAGCTTAGAGGGGGGAACGGGCTACACCTTC.

The chain employs TRBV28 and TRBJ2-1; D possibly corresponds to TRBD2 (6 bases). This CDR3 region has 14 residues. V was clipped by 3 bases and J by 8 bases, with 14 bases between them. The germline CDR1 and CDR2 sequences are MDHEN and SYDVKM. CDR3: CASSFHSGVHEQFF. Here the CDR3 DNA reads TGTGCCAGCAGTTTCCACTCGGGGGTCCATGAGCAGTTCTTC.

The CDR3 DNA follows: TGTGCCAGCAGCCAAGAGAGCACTAGCAGATCCTACGAGCAGTACTTC. Its protein is CASSQESTSRSYEQYF. The chain is built from TRBV3-1 (or the pseudogene TRBV3-2) and TRBJ2-7, with D possibly TRBD2 on 6 matching bases. This CDR3 is built from 16 residues. The V end was cut by 0 bases, the J end by 1 base, with 13 bases between. Germline V gives CDR1 LGHDT, CDR2 YNNKEL (reference sequence).